Shown below are 4 T cell receptor beta chains from a single sample sequenced in a study of T cells after yellow fever vaccination. MiXCR, applied by TCRdb to the 5' RACE reads, yields one record per CDR3 protein. The data show under 400,000 distinct CDR3 sequences, 9.5% to 15% seen once. The specimen comprised CD4+ T cells sorted from PBMCs, sampled 15 days after the yellow fever booster vaccination. The receptors come from a man between 18 and 35 years old who received the YFV17D yellow fever vaccine.

This clonotype came up a few times. In DNA form, the CDR3 reads TGTGCCATCAGTGAGGTAGGACAGATTTACGAGCAGTACTTC. Encoded protein: CAISEVGQIYEQYF. The chain employs TRBV10-3 and TRBJ2-7; possibly TRBD1 for D (6 bases). This CDR3 is built from 14 residues. Looked up from germline, CDR1 is ENHRY and CDR2 is SYGVKD. V dropped 2 bases and J dropped 4 bases, with 12 bases sitting between them.

A few counts support this clonotype. This chain connects TRBV2 to TRBJ2-3; D unresolved. CDR3 size: 14 residues. Germline lookup yields CDR1 SNHLY and CDR2 FYNNEI. The V end lost 0 bases, the J end lost 2 bases, and 6 bases lay between the germline ends. CDR3 sequence (DNA): TGTGCCAGCAGTGAAGCGCTTTTCACAGATACGCAGTATTTT. Translation: CASSEALFTDTQYF. The complete variable domain, with remaining parts taken from reference TRBV2 and TRBJ2-3, reads EPEVTQTPSHQVTQMGQEVILRCVPISNHLYFYWYRQILGQKVEFLVSFYNNEISEKSEIFDDQFSVERPDGSNFTLKIRSTKLEDSAMYFCASSEALFTDTQYFGPGTRLTVL.

This clonotype was recorded a few times. J is TRBJ2-1 and V is TRBV11-3; D perhaps matches TRBD2 (5 bases). Germline lookup yields CDR1 SGHNT and CDR2 YENEEA. V lost 4 bases to trimming and J lost 12 bases, with 16 bases between them. This CDR3 spans 13 amino acids. The CDR3 loop reads CASSSDSSGMQFF. For the CDR3, the DNA is TGTGCCAGCAGCTCGGACTCCTCCGGTATGCAGTTCTTC.

The chain employs TRBV4-1 and TRBJ2-1; TRBD1 agrees at 8 bases. The V segment lost 2 bases and the J segment 0 bases; nucleotides outside the gene matches: 21. Per germline, CDR1 MGHRA and CDR2 YSYEKL. CDR3 length: 22 amino acids. The CDR3 sequence: CASSQTSLRQGLAVHSYNEQFF. CDR3 nucleotide sequence: TGCGCCAGCAGCCAAACCTCCTTGAGACAGGGGTTAGCTGTACACTCCTACAATGAGCAGTTCTTC.